A selection of T cell receptor beta chains follows, all from one sample in a study of graft-versus-host responses after intestinal transplantation. Libraries were prepared by immunoSEQ multiplex PCR; TCRdb keeps only in-frame clonotypes and omits some of them. This sample has about 12,000 clones, with 30% to 35% found just once. The specimen comprised alloreactive CD8+ T cells from a mixed lymphocyte reaction culture, sampled before intestinal transplant. These receptors were collected from a human patient who received an intestinal transplant. CDR3s include the opening cysteine and the closing phenylalanine or tryptophan. Fields, in order: J gene, V gene, CDR3 protein.

j_call: TRBJ2-1; v_call: TRBV5-1; cdr3_aa: CASSSTGGDYNEQFF
j_call: TRBJ2-7; v_call: TRBV6-6; cdr3_aa: CASSPGAGANYEQYF
j_call: TRBJ2-3; v_call: TRBV28; cdr3_aa: CASSFSSTDTQYF
j_call: TRBJ2-1; v_call: TRBV5-1; cdr3_aa: CASSLVPNEQFF
j_call: TRBJ2-1; v_call: TRBV7-9; cdr3_aa: CASSLGLNEQFF
j_call: TRBJ2-1; v_call: TRBV5-1; cdr3_aa: CASSLEGSWTSGSYNEQFF
j_call: TRBJ1-1; v_call: TRBV7-9; cdr3_aa: CASSLARFGLVGNTEAFF
j_call: TRBJ1-2; v_call: TRBV6-6; cdr3_aa: CASSYRGYGYTF
j_call: TRBJ2-7; v_call: TRBV11-1; cdr3_aa: CASSFGQVPEQYF
j_call: TRBJ2-7; v_call: TRBV4-3; cdr3_aa: CASSQGAGDYEQYF
j_call: TRBJ2-7; v_call: TRBV15; cdr3_aa: CATSIPGTLYEQYF
j_call: TRBJ1-1; v_call: TRBV19; cdr3_aa: CASSPGTVNTEAFF
j_call: TRBJ2-7; v_call: TRBV29-1; cdr3_aa: CSVVGGPLVSYEQYF
j_call: TRBJ1-1; v_call: TRBV5-6; cdr3_aa: CASSLRGPEAFF
j_call: TRBJ2-1; v_call: TRBV28; cdr3_aa: CASSSLVKSSYNEQFF